The clone carrying this T cell receptor (beta chain) was found a few times. The V and J ends lost 4 bases and 7 bases respectively, with 20 bases between them. The CDR3 sequence is 15 residues long. CDR1 ENHRY and CDR2 SYGVKD come from the germline V gene. Using its own MiXCR run on the reads, TCRdb lists one record per CDR3 protein. The profile shows a few hundred thousand distinct CDR3 sequences, over 15% of them singletons. The entry originates in a study of T cell repertoires in cytomegalovirus infection. The source of this sequence is a human donor in good health (CMV status not recorded). Some clones in this sample may be carry-over from other donors' samples. The sequenced sample was CD8+ T cells from PBMCs. The chain has TRBV10-3 and TRBJ2-7; no reliable D call. As DNA, the CDR3 is TGTGCCATCAGTGGTCCCGACCGTAAACAAGGGGAGCAGTACTTC. This gives the protein CAISGPDRKQGEQYF.